This TCR beta chain was profiled in a study of blood T cell repertoires in COVID-19. The CDR3 covers 14 residues. V shed 2 bases, J shed 8 bases, and the junction held 9 bases outside the gene matches. Germline CDR1 is GTSNPN and CDR2 is SVGIG (reference sequence). TCRdb's copy holds only in-frame clones and misses some; the assay was immunoSEQ multiplex PCR. The table records a few hundred thousand clones, more than 75% of them present only once. Sequencing was done on a sample of PBMCs or T cells enriched from blood (not recorded which). This sequence originates from a woman between 50 and 59 years old who had been exposed to COVID-19. This chain uses TRBV30 with TRBJ1-2; the match to TRBD1 covers 9 bases. As DNA, the CDR3 is TGTGCCTGGAGTCATCCCACAGGGGGCTTGGGCTACACCTTC. It is translated as CAWSHPTGGLGYTF.